Sequencing of this TCR beta chain was carried out in a study of OX40 agonist ivuxolimab in advanced cancers. Study-level background: Patients were infused with ivuxolimab every 2 weeks at 0.01 to 10 mg/kg.

Method: immunoSEQ multiplex PCR; TCRdb's copy keeps in-frame clones and lacks some. The data hold approximately 28,000 clones, with roughly 80% observed a single time. Germline CDR1 reads SNHLY; CDR2 reads FYNNEI. Trimming removed 9 bases from V and 2 bases from J; junction bases left unmatched: 10. The CDR3 contains 15 residues. The sequence derives from an adult with an advanced solid tumor such as melanoma, head and neck, liver or kidney cancer. This rearrangement joins TRBV2 to TRBJ2-3, with 8 bases fitting TRBD2. The specimen was CD4+ or CD8+ T cells sorted from blood, collected in a trial of the OX40 agonist ivuxolimab. The CDR3 spells CASKGGGFPTDTQYF. DNA of the CDR3: TGTGCCAGTAAAGGCGGGGGGTTTCCCACAGATACGCAGTATTTT.